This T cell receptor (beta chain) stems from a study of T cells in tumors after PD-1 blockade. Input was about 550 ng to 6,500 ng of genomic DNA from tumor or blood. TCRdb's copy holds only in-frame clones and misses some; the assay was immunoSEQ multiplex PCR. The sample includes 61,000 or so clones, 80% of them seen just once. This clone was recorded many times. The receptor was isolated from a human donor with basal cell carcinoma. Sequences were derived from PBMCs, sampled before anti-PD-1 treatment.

This chain's CDR3 is CASSLGLAGPYNEQFF. DNA for the CDR3: TGTGCCAGCAGCTTAGGGCTAGCGGGCCCCTACAATGAGCAGTTCTTC. The chain joins TRBV7-8 to TRBJ2-1; 8 bases fit TRBD2. There are 16 residues in the CDR3. Looked up from germline, CDR1 is SGHVS and CDR2 is FQNEAQ. The J segment lost 2 bases and the V segment lost 1 base, leaving 4 bases of the junction unmatched.